This TCR beta chain was captured in a study of shared clonotypes between healthy human individuals. TCRdb's copy holds only in-frame clones and misses some; the assay was immunoSEQ multiplex PCR. Of 1,500,000 or so clones listed, approximately 97% are singletons. The germline V gene encodes CDR1 WNHNN and CDR2 SYGVQD (reference sequence). The length of the CDR3 is 18 residues. With 3 bases removed from V and 0 bases from J, the gap between germline ends came to 18 bases. Of note for this clone: Its antigen remains unidentified.

Healthy HIV-negative adults with no recent acute infections or vaccinations were recruited as donors. The donors, all of them Caucasian adults, lived in Nashville, Tennessee. Splitting the CD4+ cells yielded a CD45RA+ naive subset and a CD45RA-negative memory subset. Findings of the study overall: Against clonotypes common to all four donors, non-shared ones had lower generation probabilities.

Material: naive CD4+ T cells sorted from blood. The subset: CD45RA+ positively selected. The chain employs TRBV10-1 and TRBJ2-1; D perhaps matches TRBD2 (6 bases). This receptor was obtained from a man aged 25 to 45 in good health. The CDR3 nucleotides read TGCGCCAGCAGTGACCCGAAGGAGGGCAGGAGCTCCTACAATGAGCAGTTCTTC. This gives the protein CASSDPKEGRSSYNEQFF.